The 6 T cell receptor beta chains below come from one sample, sequenced in a study of blood T cell repertoires in COVID-19. Sequencing was performed with immunoSEQ multiplex PCR; in TCRdb, only in-frame clones are kept and a portion is missing. The repertoire holds 350,000 or so clones, with approximately 86% as singletons. Sequencing used PBMCs or T cells enriched from blood (not recorded which). These receptors were collected from a woman between 40 and 50 years old with acute COVID-19.

The rearrangement links TRBV25-1 to TRBJ2-1; the match to TRBD1 covers 8 bases. With V trimmed by 0 bases and J by 4 bases, 2 bases remained unmatched. This CDR3 has 15 amino acids. Germline CDR1 and CDR2: MGHDK and SYGVNS. CDR3 in DNA: TGTGCCAGCAGTGAATACAGGGGGCTGTACAATGAGCAGTTCTTC. It is translated as CASSEYRGLYNEQFF.

The V gene is TRBV2, the J gene TRBJ2-3, with 10 bases that match TRBD2. The junction had 7 bases not matched to a gene; V was cut back by 2 bases and J by 8 bases. CDR1 and CDR2 from the germline V gene are SNHLY and FYNNEI. This CDR3 comprises 15 residues. The CDR3 nucleotides are TGTGCCAGCAGTGAAAACGAGCGGGGGGGCGTTACGCAGTATTTT. This codes for CASSENERGGVTQYF.

The chain has TRBV9 and TRBJ1-2, with TRBD1 matching 10 bases. Per germline, CDR1 SGDLS and CDR2 YYNGEE. V lost 4 bases and J lost 5; bases outside the gene matches: 8. This CDR3 has 15 amino acids. This CDR3 reads CASSSRLGQGYGYTF. The CDR3 bases are TGTGCCAGCAGCTCACGATTGGGACAGGGGTATGGCTACACCTTC.

The J gene is TRBJ1-5, the V gene TRBV5-1, with a weak D call TRBD1 (6 bases). The CDR3 has 14 residues. The V gene's germline CDR1 is SGHRS and CDR2 YFSETQ. V gave up 0 bases and J gave up 6 bases, with 10 bases separating them. Written as DNA, the CDR3 is TGCGCCAGCAGCTTGGAGCAGGGGAGTCAGCCCCAGCATTTT. Translation gives CASSLEQGSQPQHF.

This chain links TRBV7-2 with TRBJ2-1; 12 bases fit TRBD2. The germline V gene encodes CDR1 SGHTA and CDR2 FQGNSA. This CDR3 region has 13 residues. The V segment lost 5 bases and the J segment 7 bases; nucleotides outside the gene matches: 0. The CDR3 bases are TGTGCCAGCAGCGGACTAGCGGGGAATGAGCAGTTCTTC. Encoded protein: CASSGLAGNEQFF.

The V and J genes are TRBV29-1 and TRBJ2-3; 8 bases align to TRBD2. The CDR3 spans 13 residues. CDR1 SQVTM and CDR2 ANQGSEA come from the germline V gene. Unmatched junction bases numbered 4, after V lost 4 bases and J lost 4 bases. The CDR3 DNA follows: TGCAGCGTTGCAGGACTAGCCGCAGATACGCAGTATTTT. This codes for CSVAGLAADTQYF.